This TCR beta chain was captured in a study of cytomegalovirus exposure and HLA in healthy donors. The study's findings and limits: Within an earlier analysis, most TCR beta V segments proved productive either about 90% or about 30% of the time. With later analysis, a missense DCLRE1C variant became linked to TCR beta V- and J-gene trimming.

Primers included in the PCR were 60 Vbeta and 13 Jbeta primers. Only in-frame clones appear in the TCRdb table, and some are missing; sequencing was by immunoSEQ multiplex PCR. The sample carries 100,000 to 150,000 clones, 83% recorded once. This clone appeared once. Its target is unknown. Sequenced sample: PBMCs. This clonotype originated in a woman between 40 and 50 years old in good health and CMV-seropositive.

This chain's CDR3 is CASSVAIQGGGYTF. Written as DNA, the CDR3 is TGTGCCAGCAGCGTAGCCATCCAGGGTGGTGGCTACACCTTC. This chain joins TRBV9 and TRBJ1-2; a weak D match, TRBD1 (5 bases). V was cut by 0 bases and J by 7 bases, with 13 bases left in between. CDR1 is SGDLS and CDR2 is YYNGEE in the germline V gene. CDR3 length equals 14 residues.